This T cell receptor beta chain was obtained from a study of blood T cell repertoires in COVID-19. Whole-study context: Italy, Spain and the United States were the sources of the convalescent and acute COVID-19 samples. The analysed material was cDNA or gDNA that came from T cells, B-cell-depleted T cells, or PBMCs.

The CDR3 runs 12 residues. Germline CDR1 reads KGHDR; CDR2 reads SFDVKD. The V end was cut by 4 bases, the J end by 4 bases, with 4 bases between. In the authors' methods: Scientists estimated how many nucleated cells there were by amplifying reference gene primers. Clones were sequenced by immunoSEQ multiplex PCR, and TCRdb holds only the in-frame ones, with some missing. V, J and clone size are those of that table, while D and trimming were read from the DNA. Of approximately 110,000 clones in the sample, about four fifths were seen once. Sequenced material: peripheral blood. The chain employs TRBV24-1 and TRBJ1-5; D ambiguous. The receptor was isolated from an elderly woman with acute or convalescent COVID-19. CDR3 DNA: TGTGCCACCAGTGAGAGAAATCAGCCCCAGCATTTT. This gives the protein CATSERNQPQHF.